A selection of T cell receptor beta chains follows, all from one sample in a study of blood T cells in healthy people across ages. TCRdb analysed the 5' RACE reads with MiXCR anew, one entry per CDR3 protein. The sample carries around 750,000 distinct CDR3 sequences, about 53% recorded once. Sequencing input: blood. The source is a man older than 75 in good health. The CDR3 runs from the conserved cysteine through the conserved F or W. A D gene is named only where the DNA matches it firmly. Clone size is not always given. Where it is, it says once, few, many or a class for expanded clones.

TRBJ2-3	TRBV18	-	-	TGTGCCAGCTCACCACCCGACAGGAGACCTAGCACAGATACGCAGTATTTT	CASSPPDRRPSTDTQYF
TRBJ2-1	TRBV6-6	-	few	TGTGCCAGCAGTCCCCGCCTTAGGGATGAGCAGTTCTTC	CASSPRLRDEQFF
TRBJ1-1	TRBV29-1	-	few	TGCAGCGTTGAAGAGCGAGCAGGGGCCAACACTGAAGCTTTCTTT	CSVEERAGANTEAFF
TRBJ2-7	TRBV3-1	-	many	TGTGCCAGCAGCCTACGGACATACGAGCAGTACTTC	CASSLRTYEQYF
TRBJ1-1	TRBV4-2	-	-	TGTGCCAGCAGCCAAGCCCTTGGGGGGGCGCTGACTGAAGCTTTCTTT	CASSQALGGALTEAFF
TRBJ1-6	TRBV13	-	-	TGTGCCAGCAGCTTCGGGGGAATGGCTTCACCCCTCCACTTT	CASSFGGMASPLHF
TRBJ2-5	TRBV7-9	TRBD2	few	TGTGCCAGCAGCTCTAGCGGTGGAGAGACCCAGTACTTC	CASSSSGGETQYF
TRBJ2-3	TRBV7-9	-	few	TGTGCCAGCAGCTTAGGCCGTCGGGGCTCTAGCACAGATACGCAGTATTTT	CASSLGRRGSSTDTQYF
TRBJ1-1	TRBV7-9	TRBD1	-	TGTGCCAGCAGCACCGACAGGGACGGTGAAGCTTTCTTT	CASSTDRDGEAFF
TRBJ2-7	TRBV10-3	-	few	TGTGCCATCAGGGAGGGAGGGGGCTCCGAGCAGTACTTC	CAIREGGGSEQYF
TRBJ2-5	TRBV28	-	-	TGTGCCAGCAGTTTTTTCGGGACCCAGTACTTC	CASSFFGTQYF
TRBJ2-7	TRBV5-1	TRBD2	-	TGCGCCAGCAGCCCCGGACTAGCGGGACAGGGCGAGCAGTACTTC	CASSPGLAGQGEQYF
TRBJ2-1	TRBV3-1	TRBD2	-	TGTGCCAGCGCGGGACTAGCGGGACACAATGAGCAGTTCTTC	CASAGLAGHNEQFF
TRBJ1-5	TRBV6-2/TRBV6-3	-	-	TGTGCCAGCAGTTACTCGTGGGGAAATCAGCCCCAGCATTTT	CASSYSWGNQPQHF
TRBJ1-6	TRBV12-3/TRBV12-4	-	-	TGTGCCAGCAGTTTAGGGACACCCGACAATTCACCCCTCCACTTT	CASSLGTPDNSPLHF
TRBJ2-6	TRBV6-5	TRBD1	-	TGTGCCAGCAATTCCCTCGGACAGGTCACCAGGGCCAACGTCCTGACTTTC	CASNSLGQVTRANVLTF
TRBJ2-5	TRBV10-3	-	-	TGTGCCATCACCGGACAGATCCAAGAGACCCAGTACTTC	CAITGQIQETQYF
TRBJ1-2	TRBV25-1	TRBD1	-	TGTGCCAGCAGTGTCGGGACAGGCTATGGCTACACCTTC	CASSVGTGYGYTF
TRBJ2-7	TRBV18	TRBD1	-	TGTGCCAGCTCATCCACGGGACAGACCTACGAGCAGTACTTC	CASSSTGQTYEQYF
TRBJ2-7	TRBV7-3	-	-	TGTGTCAGCAGTCATGCGGGGAGCCTTTTTAAGGACCAAAACTACGAGCAGTACTTC	CVSSHAGSLFKDQNYEQYF